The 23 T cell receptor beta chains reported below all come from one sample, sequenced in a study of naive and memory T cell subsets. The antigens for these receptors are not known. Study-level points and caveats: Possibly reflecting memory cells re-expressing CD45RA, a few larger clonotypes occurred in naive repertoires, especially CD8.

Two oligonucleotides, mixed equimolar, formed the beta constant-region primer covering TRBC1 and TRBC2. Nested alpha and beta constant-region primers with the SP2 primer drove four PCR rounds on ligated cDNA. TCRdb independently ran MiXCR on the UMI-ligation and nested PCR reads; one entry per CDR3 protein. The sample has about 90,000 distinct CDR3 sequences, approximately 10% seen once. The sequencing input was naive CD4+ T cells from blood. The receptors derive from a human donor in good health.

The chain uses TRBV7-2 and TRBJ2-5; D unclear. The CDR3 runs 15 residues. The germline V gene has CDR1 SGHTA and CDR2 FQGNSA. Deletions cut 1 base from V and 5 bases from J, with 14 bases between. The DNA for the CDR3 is TGTGCCAGCAGCTTAGGGCTGATGCAGAAGGAGACCCAGTACTTC. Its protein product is CASSLGLMQKETQYF.

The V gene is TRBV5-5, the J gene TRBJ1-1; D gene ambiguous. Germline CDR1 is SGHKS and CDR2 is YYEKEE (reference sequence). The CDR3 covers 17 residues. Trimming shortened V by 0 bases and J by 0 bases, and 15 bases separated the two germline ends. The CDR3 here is CASSLESRFTLNTEAFF. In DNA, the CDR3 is TGTGCCAGCAGCTTGGAATCAAGGTTTACGTTGAACACTGAAGCTTTCTTT.

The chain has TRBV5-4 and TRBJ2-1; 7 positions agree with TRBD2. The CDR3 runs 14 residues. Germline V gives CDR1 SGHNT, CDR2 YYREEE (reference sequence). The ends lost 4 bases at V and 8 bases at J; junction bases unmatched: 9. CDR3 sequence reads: CASSRAGTNDEQFF. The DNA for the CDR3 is TGTGCCAGCAGCCGCGCCGGGACTAACGATGAGCAGTTCTTC.

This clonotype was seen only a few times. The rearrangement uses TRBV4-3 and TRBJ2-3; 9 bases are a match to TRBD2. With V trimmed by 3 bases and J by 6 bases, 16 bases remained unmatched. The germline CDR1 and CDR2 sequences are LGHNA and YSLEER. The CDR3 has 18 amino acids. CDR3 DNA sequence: TGCGCCAGCAGCCAGGTTACGGTGCCGCCTCTAGCGGGGGATACGCAGTATTTT. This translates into CASSQVTVPPLAGDTQYF.

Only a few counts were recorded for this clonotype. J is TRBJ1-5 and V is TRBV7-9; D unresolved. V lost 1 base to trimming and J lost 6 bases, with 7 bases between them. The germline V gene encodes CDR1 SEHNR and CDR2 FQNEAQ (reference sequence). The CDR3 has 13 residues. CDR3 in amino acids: CASSLGPSQPQHF. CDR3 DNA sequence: TGTGCCAGCAGCTTAGGCCCGAGTCAGCCCCAGCATTTT.

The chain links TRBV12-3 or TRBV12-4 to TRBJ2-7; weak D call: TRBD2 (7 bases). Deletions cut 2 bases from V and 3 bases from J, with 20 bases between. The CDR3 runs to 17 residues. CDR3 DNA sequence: TGTGCCAGCAGTTTACCCGACGGGGGGCAGACCCACTACGAGCAGTACTTC. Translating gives CASSLPDGGQTHYEQYF.

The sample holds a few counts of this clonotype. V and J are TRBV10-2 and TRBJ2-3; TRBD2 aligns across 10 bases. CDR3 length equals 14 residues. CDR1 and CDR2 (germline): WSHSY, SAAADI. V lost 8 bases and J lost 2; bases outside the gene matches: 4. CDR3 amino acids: CASGTSGNTDTQYF. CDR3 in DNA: TGCGCCAGCGGAACTAGCGGGAACACAGATACGCAGTATTTT.

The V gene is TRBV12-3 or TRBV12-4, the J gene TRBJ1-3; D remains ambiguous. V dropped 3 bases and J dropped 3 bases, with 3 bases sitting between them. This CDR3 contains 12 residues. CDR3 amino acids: CASSFIGNTIYF. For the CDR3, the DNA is TGTGCCAGCAGTTTTATTGGAAACACCATATATTTT.

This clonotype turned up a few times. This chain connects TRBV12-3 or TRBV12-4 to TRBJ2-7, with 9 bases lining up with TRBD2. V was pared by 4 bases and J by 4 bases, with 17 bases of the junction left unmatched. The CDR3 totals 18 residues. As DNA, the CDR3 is TGTGCCAGCAGTTCAAATGCCGGGACCGCGGGGGGGTATTACGAGCAGTACTTC. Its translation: CASSSNAGTAGGYYEQYF.

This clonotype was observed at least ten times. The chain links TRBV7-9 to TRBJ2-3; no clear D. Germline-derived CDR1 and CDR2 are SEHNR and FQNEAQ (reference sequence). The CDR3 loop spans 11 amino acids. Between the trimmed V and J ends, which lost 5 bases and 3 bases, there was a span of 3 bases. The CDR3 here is CASSQTDTQYF. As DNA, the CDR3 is TGTGCCAGCAGCCAGACAGATACGCAGTATTTT.

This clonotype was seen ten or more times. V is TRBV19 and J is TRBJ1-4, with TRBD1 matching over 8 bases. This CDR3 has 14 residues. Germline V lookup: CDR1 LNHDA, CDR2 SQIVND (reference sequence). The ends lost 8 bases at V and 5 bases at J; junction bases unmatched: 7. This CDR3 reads CASGTGTKNEKLFF. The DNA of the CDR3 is TGTGCCAGTGGGACAGGCACGAAGAATGAAAAACTGTTTTTT.

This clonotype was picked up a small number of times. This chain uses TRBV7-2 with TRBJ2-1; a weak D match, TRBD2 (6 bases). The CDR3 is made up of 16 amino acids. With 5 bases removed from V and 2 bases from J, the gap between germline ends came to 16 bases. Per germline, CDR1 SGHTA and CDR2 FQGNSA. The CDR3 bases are TGTGCCAGCAGCAAACAATCCGGACTAACCTACAATGAGCAGTTCTTC. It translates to CASSKQSGLTYNEQFF.

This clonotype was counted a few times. Here the CDR3 reads CASSYYGQGASYEQYF. The DNA for the CDR3 is TGTGCCAGCAGTTACTACGGACAGGGGGCCTCCTACGAGCAGTACTTC. The V and J genes are TRBV6-2 or TRBV6-3 and TRBJ2-7; TRBD1 aligns across 11 bases. The CDR3 is 16 amino acids. Losses at the gene ends were 1 base for V and 0 bases for J; bases not matched to a gene: 2. Per germline, CDR1 MNHEY and CDR2 SVGEGT.

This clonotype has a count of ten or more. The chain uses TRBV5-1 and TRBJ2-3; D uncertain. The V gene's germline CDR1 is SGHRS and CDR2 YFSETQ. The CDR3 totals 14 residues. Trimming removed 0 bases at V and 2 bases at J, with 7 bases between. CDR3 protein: CASSLGTSTDTQYF. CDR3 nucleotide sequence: TGCGCCAGCAGCTTGGGAACTTCCACAGATACGCAGTATTTT.

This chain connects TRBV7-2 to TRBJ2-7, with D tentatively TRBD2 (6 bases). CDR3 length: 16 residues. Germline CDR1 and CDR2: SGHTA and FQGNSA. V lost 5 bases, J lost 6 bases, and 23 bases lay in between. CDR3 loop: CASSLPLGRGDGEQYF. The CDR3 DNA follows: TGTGCCAGCAGCCTTCCCCTGGGGCGCGGGGACGGCGAGCAGTACTTC.

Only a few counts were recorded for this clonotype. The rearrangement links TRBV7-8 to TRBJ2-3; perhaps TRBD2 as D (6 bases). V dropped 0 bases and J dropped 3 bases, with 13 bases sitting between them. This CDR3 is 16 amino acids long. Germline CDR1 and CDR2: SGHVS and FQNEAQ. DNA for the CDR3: TGTGCCAGCAGCTTAGCGAGACTAGGCCTAACAGATACGCAGTATTTT. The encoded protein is CASSLARLGLTDTQYF.

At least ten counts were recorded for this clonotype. The CDR3 is CASSLDRSQFF. The CDR3 DNA follows: TGTGCCAGCAGCTTAGATCGGTCGCAGTTCTTC. J is TRBJ2-1 and V is TRBV11-3; D not resolved. Germline V gene lookup returns CDR1 SGHNT and CDR2 YENEEA. The CDR3 is 11 amino acids. V lost 0 bases, J lost 12 bases, and 6 bases lay in between.

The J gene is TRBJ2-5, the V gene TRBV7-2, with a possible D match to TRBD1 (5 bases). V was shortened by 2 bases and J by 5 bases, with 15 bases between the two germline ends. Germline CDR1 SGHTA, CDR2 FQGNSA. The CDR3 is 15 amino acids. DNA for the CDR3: TGTGCCAGCAGCTTAACCCCGACAGTGCGGGAGACCCAGTACTTC. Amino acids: CASSLTPTVRETQYF.

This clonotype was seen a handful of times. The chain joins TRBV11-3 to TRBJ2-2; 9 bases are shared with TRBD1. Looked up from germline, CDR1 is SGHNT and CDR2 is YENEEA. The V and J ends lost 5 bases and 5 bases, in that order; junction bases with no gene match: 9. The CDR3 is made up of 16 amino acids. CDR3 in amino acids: CASSPGQGMSTGELFF. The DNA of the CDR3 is TGTGCCAGCAGCCCAGGACAGGGGATGAGTACCGGGGAGCTGTTTTTT.

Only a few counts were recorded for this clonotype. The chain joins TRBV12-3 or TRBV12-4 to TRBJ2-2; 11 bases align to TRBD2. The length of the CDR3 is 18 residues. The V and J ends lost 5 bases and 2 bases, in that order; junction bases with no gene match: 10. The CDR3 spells CASSPSGRPQVNTGELFF. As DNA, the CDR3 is TGTGCCAGCAGTCCTAGCGGGAGGCCCCAAGTTAACACCGGGGAGCTGTTTTTT.

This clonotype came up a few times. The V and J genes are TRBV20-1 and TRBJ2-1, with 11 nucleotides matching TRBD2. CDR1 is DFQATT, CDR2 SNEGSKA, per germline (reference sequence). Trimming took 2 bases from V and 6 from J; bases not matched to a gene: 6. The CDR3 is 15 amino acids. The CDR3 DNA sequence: TGCAGTGCTAGACTTAGCGGGAGGGCCCTCAATGAGCAGTTCTTC. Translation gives CSARLSGRALNEQFF.

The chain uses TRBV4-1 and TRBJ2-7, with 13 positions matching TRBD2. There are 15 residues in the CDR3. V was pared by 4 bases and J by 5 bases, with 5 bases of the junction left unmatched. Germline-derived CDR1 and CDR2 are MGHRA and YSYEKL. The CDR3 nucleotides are TGCGCCAGCAGCCCCCAGGGACTAGCGGGGAACGAGCAGTACTTC. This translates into CASSPQGLAGNEQYF.

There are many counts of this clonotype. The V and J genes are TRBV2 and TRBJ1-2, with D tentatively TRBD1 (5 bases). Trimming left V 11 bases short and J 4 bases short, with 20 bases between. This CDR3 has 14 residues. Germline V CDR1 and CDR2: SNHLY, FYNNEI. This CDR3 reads CALPSGETVYGYTF. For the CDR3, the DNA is TGTGCCCTACCTAGTGGGGAGACAGTCTATGGCTACACCTTC.